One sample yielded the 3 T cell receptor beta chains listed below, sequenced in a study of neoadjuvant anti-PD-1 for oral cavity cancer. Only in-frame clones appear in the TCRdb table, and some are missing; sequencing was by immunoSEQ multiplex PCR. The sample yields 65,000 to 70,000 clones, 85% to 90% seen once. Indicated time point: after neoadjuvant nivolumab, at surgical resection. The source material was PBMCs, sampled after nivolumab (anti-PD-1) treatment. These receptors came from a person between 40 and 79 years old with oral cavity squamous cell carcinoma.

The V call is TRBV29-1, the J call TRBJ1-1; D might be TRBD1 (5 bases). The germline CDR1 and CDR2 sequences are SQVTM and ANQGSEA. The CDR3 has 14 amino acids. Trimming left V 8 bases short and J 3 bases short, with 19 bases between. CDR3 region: CSFTGGPRYTEAFF. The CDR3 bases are TGCAGCTTTACAGGAGGGCCCCGGTACACTGAAGCTTTCTTT.

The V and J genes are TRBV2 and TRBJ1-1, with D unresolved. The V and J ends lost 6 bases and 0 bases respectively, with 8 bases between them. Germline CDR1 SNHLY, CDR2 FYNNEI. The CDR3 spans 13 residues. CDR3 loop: CASRFGMNTEAFF. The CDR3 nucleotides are TGTGCCAGCAGGTTCGGGATGAACACTGAAGCTTTCTTT.

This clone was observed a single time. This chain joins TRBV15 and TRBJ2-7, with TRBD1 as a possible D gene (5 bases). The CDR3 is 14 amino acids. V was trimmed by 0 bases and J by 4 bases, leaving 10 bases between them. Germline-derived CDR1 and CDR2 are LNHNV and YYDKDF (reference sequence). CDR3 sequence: CATSRDSTAYEQYF. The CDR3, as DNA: TGTGCCACCAGCAGAGATTCGACAGCTTACGAGCAGTACTTC.